Included here is one T cell receptor beta chain sequence, with context. The sample is drawn from a study of CD8 T cells in Susac syndrome. RNA, at about 0.45 to 1 ug, was reverse transcribed with random hexamers. Each CDR3 protein is one row after TCRdb ran MiXCR on the immunoSEQ multiplex PCR reads. This sample has roughly 120,000 distinct CDR3 sequences, with 90% to 95% found just once. From germline, CDR1 is MGHRA and CDR2 YSYEKL. The ends lost 1 base at V and 1 base at J; junction bases unmatched: 6. The CDR3 is 16 amino acids. The sequence was obtained from a human donor with multiple sclerosis. The sample consisted of CD8+ T cells from PBMCs. The chain is built from TRBV4-1 and TRBJ1-1; 7 bases agree with TRBD1. CDR3 sequence (DNA): TGCGCCAGCAGCCAAGCCCCGGGACAGCCGAACACTGAAGCTTTCTTT. The encoded protein is CASSQAPGQPNTEAFF.